The 9 T cell receptor beta chains in this list originate from one sample, sequenced in a study of T cell repertoires in cytomegalovirus infection (dated by TCRdb to the late 2010s). Sequencing was carried out with an Illumina HiSeq 1500. Through fastp at Q25 and MiXCR, TCRdb rebuilt clones from the public reads, retaining in-frame beta chains. Rows are combined by CDR3 protein, so each entry shows the most common genes and DNA. This sample has around 260,000 distinct CDR3 sequences in its table, and about 25% of those were observed once. The ten top clones hold more than 11% of the sample. Input material: PBMCs. These receptors came from a human donor in good health (CMV status not recorded). Some clones in this sample may be carry-over from other donors' samples.

This clonotype was recorded many times. CDR3 DNA sequence: TGTGCCAGCGGTGGGGGAAGGACTTACTCCTACGAGCAGTACTTC. This codes for CASGGGRTYSYEQYF. This sequence joins TRBV6-1 and TRBJ2-7; the D call may be TRBD1 or TRBD2 (5 bases each). The germline CDR1 and CDR2 sequences are MNHNS and SASEGT. V lost 8 bases and J lost 0, with 17 bases in between. This CDR3 comprises 15 residues.

The J gene is TRBJ1-1, the V gene TRBV18; TRBD1 matches at 8 bases. V shed 1 base and J 3 bases; nucleotides not matched to a gene: 4. This CDR3 is built from 15 residues. Germline values: CDR1 KGHSH, CDR2 LQKENI. CDR3 residues: CASSPLDRADTEAFF. The CDR3 DNA is TGTGCCAGCTCACCACTGGACAGGGCCGACACTGAAGCTTTCTTT.

This clonotype was observed a few times. The chain combines TRBV20-1 with TRBJ2-1; TRBD2 matches 8 bases. Losses at the gene ends were 6 bases for V and 2 bases for J; bases not matched to a gene: 12. CDR1 is DFQATT, CDR2 SNEGSKA, per germline (reference sequence). The CDR3 runs to 16 residues. CDR3 region: CSAEGVSGDAYNEQFF. Written as DNA, the CDR3 is TGCAGTGCCGAGGGAGTTAGCGGGGACGCCTACAATGAGCAGTTCTTC.

The chain is built from TRBV7-2 and TRBJ1-4; D gene unclear. The length of the CDR3 is 15 residues. Germline CDR1 is SGHTA and CDR2 is FQGNSA. Trimming pared 5 bases from V and 2 bases from J, leaving 12 bases between. The CDR3 loop is CASSKDLPTNEKLFF. The CDR3 DNA follows: TGTGCCAGCAGCAAAGATCTCCCGACTAATGAAAAACTGTTTTTT.

V is TRBV20-1 and J is TRBJ2-7; 7 bases map to TRBD1. The CDR3 loop spans 14 amino acids. The germline V gene encodes CDR1 DFQATT and CDR2 SNEGSKA (reference sequence). J lost 4 bases, V lost 5 bases, and 11 bases had no gene match. CDR3 DNA sequence: TGCAGTGCTCATTCAGGGGGACATCTTTACGAGCAGTACTTC. Translating gives CSAHSGGHLYEQYF.

This clonotype appeared many times. This chain connects TRBV7-8 to TRBJ2-5; D might be TRBD1 or TRBD2, each matching 7 bases. Germline-derived CDR1 and CDR2 are SGHVS and FQNEAQ. This CDR3 contains 15 residues. Trimming took 1 base from V and 4 from J, leaving 13 bases between them. The DNA of the CDR3 is TGTGCCAGCAGCTTAGAAGCAGGGGGGGCAGAGACCCAGTACTTC. Translating it yields CASSLEAGGAETQYF.

In the case of this clonotype: At one end, the junction sequence differs from germline, possibly due to a read error. This sequence joins TRBV14 and TRBJ2-1; 14 nucleotides align to TRBD2. The germline CDR1 and CDR2 sequences are SGHDN and FVKESK. The CDR3 has 15 amino acids. DNA of the CDR3: TGTGCCACCAGCCGTGGGACTAGCGGGAGTGATGAGCAGTTCTTC. Translation gives CATSRGTSGSDEQFF.

The V call is TRBV29-1, the J call TRBJ1-5, with 11 bases identical to TRBD1. Germline CDR1 is SQVTM and CDR2 is ANQGSEA. The junction had 8 bases not matched to a gene; V was cut back by 6 bases and J by 4 bases. CDR3 size: 15 residues. The DNA for the CDR3 is TGCAGCGTCATTCCAGGGACAGGGGGTAATCAGCCCCAGCATTTT. Its translation is CSVIPGTGGNQPQHF.

This clonotype was picked up a small number of times. The rearrangement uses TRBV20-1 and TRBJ2-7, with 9 bases identical to TRBD1. V lost 3 bases to trimming and J lost 3 bases; unmatched junction nucleotides: 3. The germline V gene has CDR1 DFQATT and CDR2 SNEGSKA (reference sequence). The length of the CDR3 is 13 residues. CDR3 DNA: TGCAGTGCTAGGGGGGACAGGGACTACGAGCAGTACTTC. It is translated as CSARGDRDYEQYF.